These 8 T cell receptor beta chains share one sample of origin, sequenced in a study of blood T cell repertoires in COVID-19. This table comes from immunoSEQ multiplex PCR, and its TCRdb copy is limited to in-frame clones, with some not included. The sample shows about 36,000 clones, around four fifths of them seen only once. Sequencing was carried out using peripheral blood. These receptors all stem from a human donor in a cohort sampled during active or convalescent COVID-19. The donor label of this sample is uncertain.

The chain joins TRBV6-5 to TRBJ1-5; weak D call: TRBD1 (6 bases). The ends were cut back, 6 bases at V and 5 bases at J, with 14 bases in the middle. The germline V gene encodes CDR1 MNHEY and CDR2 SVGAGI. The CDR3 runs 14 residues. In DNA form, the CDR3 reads TGTGCCAGCAGCGTGACAGGCCCAGATCAGCCCCAGCATTTT. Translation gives CASSVTGPDQPQHF.

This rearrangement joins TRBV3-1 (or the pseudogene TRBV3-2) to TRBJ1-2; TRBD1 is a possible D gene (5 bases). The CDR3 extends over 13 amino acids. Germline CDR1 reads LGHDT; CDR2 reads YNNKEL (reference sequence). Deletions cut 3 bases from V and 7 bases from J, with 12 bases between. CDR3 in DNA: TGTGCCAGCAGCCAGGGCAGGGTACGTGGCTACACCTTC. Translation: CASSQGRVRGYTF.

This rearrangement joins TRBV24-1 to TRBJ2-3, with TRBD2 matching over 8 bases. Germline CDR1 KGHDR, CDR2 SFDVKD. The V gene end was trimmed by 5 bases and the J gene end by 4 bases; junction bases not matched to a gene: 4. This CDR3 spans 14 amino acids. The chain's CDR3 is CATSGSGRSDTQYF. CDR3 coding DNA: TGTGCCACCAGTGGAAGCGGGAGATCAGATACGCAGTATTTT.

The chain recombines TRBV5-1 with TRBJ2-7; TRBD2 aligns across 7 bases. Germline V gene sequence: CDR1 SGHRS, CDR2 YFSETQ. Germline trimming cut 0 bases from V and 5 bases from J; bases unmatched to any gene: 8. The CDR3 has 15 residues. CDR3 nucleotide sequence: TGCGCCAGCAGCTTGGTCCGGGGAGGGTTGGACGAGCAGTACTTC. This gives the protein CASSLVRGGLDEQYF.

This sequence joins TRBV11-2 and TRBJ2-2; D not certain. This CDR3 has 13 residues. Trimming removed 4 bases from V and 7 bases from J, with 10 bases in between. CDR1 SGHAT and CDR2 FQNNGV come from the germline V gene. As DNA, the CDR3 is TGTGCCAGCAGCTCAACTGGTGGCGGGGAGCTGTTTTTT. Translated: CASSSTGGGELFF.

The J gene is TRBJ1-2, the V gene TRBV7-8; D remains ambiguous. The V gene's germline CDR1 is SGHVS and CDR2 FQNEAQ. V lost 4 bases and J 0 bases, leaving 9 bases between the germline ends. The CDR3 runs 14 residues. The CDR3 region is CASSSFSSNYGYTF. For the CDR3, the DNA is TGTGCCAGCAGCTCCTTCTCGTCTAACTATGGCTACACCTTC.

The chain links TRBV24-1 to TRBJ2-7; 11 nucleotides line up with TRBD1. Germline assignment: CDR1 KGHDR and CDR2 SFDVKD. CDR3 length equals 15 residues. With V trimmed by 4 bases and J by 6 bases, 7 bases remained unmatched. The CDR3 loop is CATSDPGQGAGEQYF. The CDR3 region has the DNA TGTGCCACCAGTGACCCAGGACAGGGGGCGGGCGAGCAGTACTTC.

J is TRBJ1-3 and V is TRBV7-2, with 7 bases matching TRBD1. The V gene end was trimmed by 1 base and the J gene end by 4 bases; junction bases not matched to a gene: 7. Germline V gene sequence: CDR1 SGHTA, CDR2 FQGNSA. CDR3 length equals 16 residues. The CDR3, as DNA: TGTGCCAGCAGCTTAGAGAAGGGGGCGATGGGAAACACCATATATTTT. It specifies CASSLEKGAMGNTIYF.